The subject of this entry is one T cell receptor (beta chain). What it binds is unknown. These data are taken from a study of lymphopenia after photon versus proton radiotherapy. Study-wide results and caveats: Oligoclonal CD8+ Temra expansion after nadir drove photon patients' diversity drop. In patients who died, overall survival fell as post-nadir TCR diversity dropped more.

The table came from immunoSEQ multiplex PCR; TCRdb's copy has only in-frame clones and leaves some out. The sample has over 20,000 clones; roughly 87% are singletons. The germline V and J ends were trimmed by 2 bases and 5 bases, with 12 bases remaining between them. Germline lookup yields CDR1 LNHDA and CDR2 SQIVND (reference sequence). The CDR3 sequence is 14 residues long. The chain couples TRBV19 to TRBJ1-1, with D perhaps TRBD1 (6 bases). This material consisted of peripheral blood, taken from a patient treated with photon-based radiotherapy. This receptor was obtained from a woman aged 50 to 60 with pancreatic cancer. The CDR3 nucleotides read TGTGCCAGTAGTATACAGGGGAGTTGGACTGAAGCTTTCTTT. It codes for CASSIQGSWTEAFF. The variable domain in full, completed from reference TRBV19 and TRBJ1-1, reads DGGITQSPKYLFRKEGQNVTLSCEQNLNHDAMYWYRQDPGQGLRLIYYSQIVNDFQKGDIAEGYSVSREKKESFPLTVTSAQKNPTAFYLCASSIQGSWTEAFFGQGTRLTVV.